This is a list of T cell receptor beta chains from one sample in a study of CD8 T cells in Susac syndrome. TCRdb reanalysed the immunoSEQ multiplex PCR reads using MiXCR and keeps one entry per CDR3 protein. The sample holds 160,000 or so distinct CDR3 sequences; just under 95% are singletons and the top ten take 0.12% to 0.15%. The sequenced sample was CD4+ T cells from PBMCs. The origin of the receptors is a human donor in good health. The CDR3 runs from the conserved cysteine through the conserved F or W. A D gene is named only where the DNA matches it firmly. Size is stated for part of the rows, as once, few or many counts, or as a class when the clone is expanded.

D | J | size | V | DNA | CDR3
- | TRBJ2-5 | - | TRBV9 | TGTGCCAGCAGCGGAGCGTACCAAGAGACCCAGTACTTC | CASSGAYQETQYF
- | TRBJ2-5 | - | TRBV15 | TGTGCCACCGCCCCACACGGGGGCGCGGGGCAAGAGACCCAGTACTTC | CATAPHGGAGQETQYF
- | TRBJ1-2 | - | TRBV9 | TGTGCCAGCAGCTCCCGTTCGTCCCTCTATGGCTACACCTTC | CASSSRSSLYGYTF
- | TRBJ2-7 | - | TRBV11-2 | TGTGCCAGCAGCTTAGACGCCTATTACGAGCAGTACTTC | CASSLDAYYEQYF
- | TRBJ2-2 | - | TRBV20-1 | TGCAGTGCTGGGGGATCCGACGGGAACACCGGGGAGCTGTTTTTT | CSAGGSDGNTGELFF
- | TRBJ1-5 | - | TRBV15 | TGTGCCACCAGCAGAGATCCCCCCTCCGCCTCGAGCAATCAGCCCCAGCATTTT | CATSRDPPSASSNQPQHF
- | TRBJ2-5 | once | TRBV9 | TGTGCCAGCAGCGTTCGGTCGTACCAAGAGACCCAGTACTTC | CASSVRSYQETQYF
- | TRBJ1-2 | - | TRBV7-9 | TGTGCCAGCAGCTCCGAAGGGGGGATCCACTATGGCTACACCTTC | CASSSEGGIHYGYTF
- | TRBJ2-3 | once | TRBV19 | TGTGCCAGTAGTGTCGGGGGCCCCGCCCATACGCAGTATTTT | CASSVGGPAHTQYF
TRBD2 | TRBJ2-1 | - | TRBV7-3 | TGTGCCAGCAGCTTACTGGCGGGGGGGACCTACAATGAGCAGTTCTTC | CASSLLAGGTYNEQFF
- | TRBJ2-5 | once | TRBV5-1 | TGCGCCAGCAGCCTACAGGGAAATCAAGAGACCCAGTACTTC | CASSLQGNQETQYF
TRBD1 | TRBJ2-7 | - | TRBV7-9 | TGTGCCAGCAGCCCGAGACAGGGGGGCAACGAGCAGTACTTC | CASSPRQGGNEQYF
- | TRBJ2-3 | - | TRBV5-6 | TGTGCCAGCAGCTTGCGGGCGGGGCACACAGATACGCAGTATTTT | CASSLRAGHTDTQYF
- | TRBJ1-1 | - | TRBV12-3/TRBV12-4 | TGTGCCAGCACCTCGGGAAACACTGAAGCTTTCTTT | CASTSGNTEAFF
- | TRBJ1-1 | - | TRBV6-5 | TGTGCCAGCAGTTACAACGGCGGGGGCACTGAAGCTTTCTTT | CASSYNGGGTEAFF
TRBD2 | TRBJ2-3 | - | TRBV3-1 | TGTGCCAGCAGCCTCCTACCGGGGGGGGCAGATACGCAGTATTTT | CASSLLPGGADTQYF
- | TRBJ2-2 | - | TRBV7-9 | TGTGCCAGCACCGCTGGACAGACGAACACCGGGGAGCTGTTTTTT | CASTAGQTNTGELFF
TRBD2 | TRBJ2-7 | once | TRBV5-1 | TGCGCCAGCAGCTTCCGGGACGGGGGGTACGAGCAGTACTTC | CASSFRDGGYEQYF
TRBD1 | TRBJ2-4 | - | TRBV3-1 | TGTGCCAGCAGCCAAGATCCCCAGGGGGCGGGGAACATTCAGTACTTC | CASSQDPQGAGNIQYF